This T cell receptor beta chain was recovered during a study of T cells in pancreatic ductal adenocarcinoma. No neoadjuvant therapy was given to the selected pancreatic ductal adenocarcinoma patients before their surgery. CDR1 LGHNA and CDR2 YNFKEQ come from the germline V gene. V lost 0 bases and J lost 4; bases outside the gene matches: 3. This CDR3 is 15 amino acids long. TCRdb keeps only in-frame clones here, not all; method: immunoSEQ multiplex PCR. The data show over 85,000 clones, more than 90% seen once. The source material was PBMCs. This chain connects TRBV4-2 to TRBJ2-7, with 10 bases aligning to TRBD2. The receptor was isolated from a human donor with pancreatic ductal adenocarcinoma. CDR3 region: CASSQEAGGLYEQYF. CDR3 nucleotide sequence: TGTGCCAGCAGCCAAGAAGCGGGAGGGCTGTACGAGCAGTACTTC.